The 27 T cell receptor beta chains listed next were all sequenced from one sample in a study of T cell repertoires in cytomegalovirus infection. TCRdb independently ran MiXCR on the reads; one entry per CDR3 protein. The top ten hold over 10% of the sample, which has about 830,000 distinct CDR3 sequences, over 25% seen once. Antigens for these TCRs are unknown. The sample here was cultured CD8+ T cells from PBMCs, taken from culture after CMV antigen stimulation. The receptors shown here come from a human donor in good health (CMV status not recorded). Some clones in this sample may be carry-over from other donors' samples.

This clonotype was observed a handful of times. This chain links TRBV6-1 with TRBJ2-3; unclear D gene. There are 14 residues in the CDR3. Germline V gene lookup returns CDR1 MNHNS and CDR2 SASEGT. V was shortened by 1 base and J by 2 bases, with 7 bases between the two germline ends. CDR3 sequence: CASSEVGFTDTQYF. The CDR3, as DNA: TGTGCCAGCAGTGAAGTGGGTTTCACAGATACGCAGTATTTT.

This clonotype was counted between two and nine times. The rearrangement joins TRBV27 to TRBJ2-1; no clear D. CDR1 and CDR2 (germline): MNHEY, SMNVEV (reference sequence). This CDR3 comprises 12 residues. Trimming stripped 4 bases from V and 8 bases from J, with 9 bases between. The CDR3 region is CASSYGRDEQFF. CDR3 sequence (DNA): TGTGCCAGCAGTTATGGGCGCGATGAGCAGTTCTTC.

This clonotype has a count of ten or more. This rearrangement joins TRBV6-6 to TRBJ1-2, with 7 bases lining up with TRBD1. The CDR3 has 21 amino acids. Germline V gene sequence: CDR1 MNHNY, CDR2 SVGAGI (reference sequence). The trim removed 5 bases at V and 6 bases at J, leaving 30 bases unmatched. The DNA for the CDR3 is TGTGCCAGCAGTCCGAATTACTTCCCTATACTACAGGGGCTTGGGATTGATGGCTACACCTTC. This codes for CASSPNYFPILQGLGIDGYTF.

This clonotype was counted between two and nine times. V usage is TRBV14 and J usage is TRBJ1-1; TRBD1 is a possible D gene (5 bases). Trimming removed 8 bases at V and 0 bases at J, with 10 bases between. Germline-derived CDR1 and CDR2 are SGHDN and FVKESK. The CDR3 sequence is 13 residues long. Written as DNA, the CDR3 is TGTGCCAGCCTCGGGGGGGTGAACACTGAAGCTTTCTTT. It encodes CASLGGVNTEAFF.

This clonotype was detected only a few times. The chain has TRBV6-1 and TRBJ2-1; 8 bases line up with TRBD2. The CDR3 totals 18 residues. V dropped 3 bases and J dropped 7; count of bases not matched to a gene: 17. In germline, CDR1 is MNHNS, CDR2 SASEGT. In DNA form, the CDR3 reads TGTGCCAGCAGTGATCCGGCGCGGGGGGCGCAACTGAGGAATGAGCAGTTCTTC. Protein product: CASSDPARGAQLRNEQFF.

The rearrangement joins TRBV6-2 or TRBV6-3 to TRBJ1-2, with 7 bases matching TRBD1. J was trimmed by 5 bases and V by 7 bases; bases with no gene match: 7. The CDR3 spans 13 residues. Germline CDR1 and CDR2: MNHEY and SVGEGT. CDR3 coding DNA: TGTGCCAGCACCGACAGGGCGGGTTATGGCTACACCTTC. This gives the protein CASTDRAGYGYTF.

The V and J genes are TRBV6-2 or TRBV6-3 and TRBJ2-1, with 8 bases that match TRBD2. Germline values: CDR1 MNHEY, CDR2 SVGEGT. CDR3 length equals 16 residues. V lost 6 bases to trimming and J lost 5 bases; unmatched junction nucleotides: 12. CDR3 sequence (DNA): TGTGCCAGCAGCCCCGGCGCGGGGGGACTGGACAATGAGCAGTTCTTC. It encodes CASSPGAGGLDNEQFF.

The chain employs TRBV7-6 and TRBJ1-1; D remains ambiguous. CDR3 size: 14 residues. Trimming left V 6 bases short and J 6 bases short, with 17 bases between. Per the germline V gene, CDR1 is SGHVS and CDR2 is FNYEAQ. The CDR3 reads CASSPIESRAEAFF. Written as DNA, the CDR3 is TGTGCCAGCAGTCCCATTGAAAGTCGGGCTGAAGCTTTCTTT. Combining the CDR3 with reference TRBV7-6 and TRBJ1-1 gives the whole variable domain GAGVSQSPRYKVTKRGQDVALRCDPISGHVSLYWYRQALGQGPEFLTYFNYEAQQDKSGLPNDRFSAERPEGSISTLTIQRTEQRDSAMYRCASSPIESRAEAFFGQGTRLTVV.

The V and J genes are TRBV20-1 and TRBJ1-2; D unclear. Germline-derived CDR1 and CDR2 are DFQATT and SNEGSKA (reference sequence). Trimming took off 1 base at V and 3 bases at J, with 9 bases between the two ends. This CDR3 is built from 13 residues. The DNA for the CDR3 is TGCAGTGCTAGAGTTGTGGGATACTATGGCTACACCTTC. Its protein product is CSARVVGYYGYTF.

About this clonotype: A much larger clone differs from this one at a single base, so this may be a read error. The DNA for the CDR3 is TGTGCCAGCAGTTACTCGAAGTACACTGAAGCTTTCTTT. Translated: CASSYSKYTEAFF. The chain links TRBV6-5 to TRBJ1-1; D gene uncertain. Germline CDR1 MNHEY, CDR2 SVGAGI. The CDR3 totals 13 residues. V shed 0 bases and J shed 3 bases, with 5 bases lying between them.

This chain uses TRBV6-6 with TRBJ2-7; 8 bases fit TRBD1. The CDR3 loop spans 16 amino acids. CDR1 is MNHNY and CDR2 is SVGAGI in the germline V gene (reference sequence). V trimming: 1 base; J trimming: 0 bases; junction bases outside the gene matches: 5. CDR3 nucleotides: TGTGCCAGCAGTTACTTTGGACAGGGACCCTCCTACGAGCAGTACTTC. It is translated as CASSYFGQGPSYEQYF.

The rearrangement links TRBV6-6 to TRBJ1-4; TRBD1 might be the D (5 bases). CDR1 is MNHNY, CDR2 SVGAGI, per germline (reference sequence). Trimming shortened V by 5 bases and J by 4 bases, and 17 bases separated the two germline ends. This CDR3 contains 16 residues. The DNA for the CDR3 is TGTGCCAGCAGTCAATTGGGGGGGGGGGTTAATGAAAAACTGTTTTTT. Protein: CASSQLGGGVNEKLFF.

In this sample, this clonotype turned up many times. The genes are TRBV7-2 and TRBJ2-3, with D perhaps matching TRBD1 (5 bases). Germline V lookup: CDR1 SGHTA, CDR2 FQGNSA. This CDR3 spans 16 amino acids. V was clipped by 0 bases and J by 2 bases, with 12 bases between them. As DNA, the CDR3 is TGTGCCAGCAGCTTAGCTTGGGGCCGATTCACAGATACGCAGTATTTT. This encodes CASSLAWGRFTDTQYF. The entire variable domain, with the rest obtained from reference TRBV7-2 and TRBJ2-3, is as follows: GAGVSQSPSNKVTEKGKDVELRCDPISGHTALYWYRQSLGQGLEFLIYFQGNSAPDKSGLPSDRFSAERTGGSVSTLTIQRTQQEDSAVYLCASSLAWGRFTDTQYFGPGTRLTVL.

In its sample, this clonotype was seen a few times. The chain combines TRBV9 with TRBJ2-3, with a weak D call TRBD1 (5 bases). The CDR3 spans 16 residues. The germline V and J ends were trimmed by 4 bases and 0 bases, with 15 bases remaining between them. The germline gives CDR1 SGDLS, CDR2 YYNGEE. DNA of the CDR3: TGTGCCAGCAGCCCTAGACAGAGAACTAGCACAGATACGCAGTATTTT. Encoded protein: CASSPRQRTSTDTQYF.

This clonotype was detected a few times. This chain connects TRBV4-1 to TRBJ2-5, with a weak D call TRBD2 (7 bases). V was cut by 3 bases and J by 5 bases, with 16 bases left in between. The length of the CDR3 is 15 residues. CDR1 and CDR2 (germline): MGHRA, YSYEKL. CDR3 sequence: CASSHATGGSETQYF. CDR3 DNA: TGCGCCAGCAGCCACGCTACGGGGGGCAGTGAGACCCAGTACTTC.

This clonotype came up many times. The chain uses TRBV4-2 and TRBJ2-1; D is unresolved. The V gene lost 0 bases and the J gene lost 5 bases, with 17 bases spanning the gap. Germline values: CDR1 LGHNA, CDR2 YNFKEQ. The CDR3 runs to 17 residues. CDR3 sequence (DNA): TGTGCCAGCAGCCAAGATCCATATACCTCTCCTAACAATGAGCAGTTCTTC. This translates into CASSQDPYTSPNNEQFF.

The chain combines TRBV6-5 with TRBJ2-5; the D is unclear. V dropped 2 bases and J dropped 5 bases, with 15 bases sitting between them. CDR1 and CDR2 from the germline V gene are MNHEY and SVGAGI. This CDR3 is built from 15 residues. This chain's CDR3 is CASSYGGPSVETQYF. CDR3 in DNA: TGTGCCAGCAGTTACGGCGGCCCTAGTGTGGAGACCCAGTACTTC.

This rearrangement joins TRBV7-6 to TRBJ2-2, with TRBD2 identical over 11 bases. Trimming took 1 base from V and 7 from J; bases not matched to a gene: 8. CDR3 size: 17 residues. Germline V gives CDR1 SGHVS, CDR2 FNYEAQ. In DNA form, the CDR3 reads TGTGCCAGCAGCTTAGAACCGGGACTAGCGGAAGTCGGGGAGCTGTTTTTT. This translates into CASSLEPGLAEVGELFF.

The chain joins TRBV20-1 to TRBJ2-1; D not resolved. Germline assignment: CDR1 DFQATT and CDR2 SNEGSKA (reference sequence). The germline V and J ends were trimmed by 0 bases and 3 bases, with 15 bases remaining between them. The CDR3 spans 16 residues. The CDR3: CSARDFWAVHYNEQFF. The CDR3 DNA follows: TGCAGTGCTAGAGATTTTTGGGCAGTTCACTACAATGAGCAGTTCTTC.

This clonotype was recorded many times. This chain uses TRBV7-8 with TRBJ2-1; perhaps D is TRBD1 or TRBD2 (6 bases each). The germline V and J ends were trimmed by 2 bases and 3 bases, with 11 bases remaining between them. CDR1 is SGHVS and CDR2 is FQNEAQ in the germline V gene. This CDR3 has 15 amino acids. The chain's CDR3 is CASSLRGGFYNEQFF. In DNA form, the CDR3 reads TGTGCCAGCAGCTTAAGAGGGGGGTTCTACAATGAGCAGTTCTTC.

This clonotype has a handful of counts. The chain has TRBV6-1 and TRBJ2-2; the match to TRBD2 covers 9 bases. J lost 4 bases, V lost 4 bases, and 7 bases had no gene match. Per the germline V gene, CDR1 is MNHNS and CDR2 is SASEGT. The CDR3 covers 16 residues. CDR3 DNA: TGTGCCAGCAGTGGCTTAGCGGGGGTCCTCACCGGGGAGCTGTTTTTT. Translated, it gives CASSGLAGVLTGELFF.

This clonotype was counted a few times. V and J are TRBV7-9 and TRBJ2-5; TRBD1 might be the D (6 bases). Germline V gene sequence: CDR1 SEHNR, CDR2 FQNEAQ (reference sequence). CDR3 length equals 15 residues. The ends were cut back, 3 bases at V and 7 bases at J, with 18 bases in the middle. The DNA of the CDR3 is TGTGCCAGCAGCTTTCCGGACAGAACCCGGGGGACCCAGTACTTC. It yields the protein CASSFPDRTRGTQYF.

This clonotype has only a few counts. The chain recombines TRBV7-9 with TRBJ1-2; 9 bases match TRBD1. Per the germline V gene, CDR1 is SEHNR and CDR2 is FQNEAQ (reference sequence). The CDR3 sequence is 13 residues long. The junction had 4 bases not matched to a gene; V was cut back by 7 bases and J by 4 bases. CDR3 sequence: CASTQTGGYGYTF. CDR3 DNA sequence: TGTGCCAGCACCCAGACAGGGGGCTATGGCTACACCTTC.

This clonotype was detected ten times or more. The rearrangement joins TRBV7-6 to TRBJ2-1; TRBD2 is a possible D gene (6 bases). There are 16 residues in the CDR3. Germline CDR1 is SGHVS and CDR2 is FNYEAQ. V gave up 4 bases and J gave up 0 bases, with 13 bases separating them. CDR3: CASSSERGSSYNEQFF. For the CDR3, the DNA is TGTGCCAGCAGCTCCGAACGGGGGAGCTCCTACAATGAGCAGTTCTTC.

This clonotype was observed at least ten times. This sequence joins TRBV7-9 and TRBJ1-1, with a tentative D call TRBD1 (6 bases). This CDR3 has 16 residues. V lost 5 bases to trimming and J lost 4 bases, with 20 bases between them. The germline V gene encodes CDR1 SEHNR and CDR2 FQNEAQ (reference sequence). CDR3 region: CASSLGFQGRVTEAFF. The DNA of the CDR3 is TGTGCCAGCAGCCTTGGCTTCCAGGGGCGCGTCACTGAAGCTTTCTTT.

The V and J genes are TRBV24-1 and TRBJ2-2; the D is unclear. The CDR3 has 16 amino acids. The germline gives CDR1 KGHDR, CDR2 SFDVKD. V was clipped by 3 bases and J by 0 bases, with 10 bases between them. This CDR3 reads CATSDRWVSNTGELFF. CDR3 nucleotides: TGTGCCACCAGTGATAGGTGGGTCTCGAACACCGGGGAGCTGTTTTTT.

There are a few counts of this clonotype. The V and J genes are TRBV7-6 and TRBJ2-7; no clear D. CDR1 is SGHVS, CDR2 FNYEAQ, per germline. This CDR3 region has 13 residues. Trimming removed 5 bases from V and 6 bases from J, with 14 bases in between. CDR3 coding DNA: TGTGCCAGCAGCCCCGTCCCTTATGGCGAGCAGTACTTC. It translates to CASSPVPYGEQYF.